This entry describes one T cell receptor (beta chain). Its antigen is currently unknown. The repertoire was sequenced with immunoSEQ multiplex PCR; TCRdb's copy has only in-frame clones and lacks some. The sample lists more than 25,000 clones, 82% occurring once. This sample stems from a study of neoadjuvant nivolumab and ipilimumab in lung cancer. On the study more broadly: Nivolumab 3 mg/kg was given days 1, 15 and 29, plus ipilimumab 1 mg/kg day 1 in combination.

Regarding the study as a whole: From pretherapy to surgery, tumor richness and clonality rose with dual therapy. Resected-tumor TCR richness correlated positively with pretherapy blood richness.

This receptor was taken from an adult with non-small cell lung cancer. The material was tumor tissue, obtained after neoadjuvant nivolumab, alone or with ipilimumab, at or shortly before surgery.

CDR3 nucleotides: TGTGCCAGCAGTTACTCGATGCGGCGGGACGGTGAGCAGTTCTTC. Protein product: CASSYSMRRDGEQFF. The rearrangement joins TRBV6-5 to TRBJ2-1; tentative D call: TRBD2 (6 bases). V was pared by 0 bases and J by 9 bases, with 15 bases between. The CDR3 sequence is 15 residues long. Per the germline V gene, CDR1 is MNHEY and CDR2 is SVGAGI.